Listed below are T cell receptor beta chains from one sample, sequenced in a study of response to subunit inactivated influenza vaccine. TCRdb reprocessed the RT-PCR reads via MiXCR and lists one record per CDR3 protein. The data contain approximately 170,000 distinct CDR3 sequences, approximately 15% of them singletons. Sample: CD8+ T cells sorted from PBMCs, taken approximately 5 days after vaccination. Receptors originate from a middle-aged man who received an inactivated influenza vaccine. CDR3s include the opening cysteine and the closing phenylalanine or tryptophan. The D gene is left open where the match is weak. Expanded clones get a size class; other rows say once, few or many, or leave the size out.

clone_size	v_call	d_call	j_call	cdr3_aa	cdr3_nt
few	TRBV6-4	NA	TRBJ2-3	CASSETPSWLYTQYF	TGTGCCAGCAGTGAGACTCCCTCCTGGTTGTATACGCAGTATTTT
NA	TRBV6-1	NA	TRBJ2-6	CASSERWQAYSGANVLTF	TGTGCCAGCAGTGAAAGGTGGCAGGCCTACTCTGGGGCCAACGTCCTGACTTTC
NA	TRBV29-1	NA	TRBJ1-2	CSVEFGDGYTF	TGCAGCGTTGAATTTGGGGATGGCTACACCTTC
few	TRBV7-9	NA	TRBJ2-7	CASSLAQGRMDEQYF	TGTGCCAGCAGCTTAGCGCAGGGGCGTATGGACGAGCAGTACTTC
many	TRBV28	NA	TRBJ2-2	CASSLRAGELFF	TGTGCCAGCAGTTTACGGGCCGGGGAGCTGTTTTTT
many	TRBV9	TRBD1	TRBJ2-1	CASSLGTGGNEQFF	TGTGCCAGCAGTTTGGGGACAGGGGGCAATGAGCAGTTCTTC
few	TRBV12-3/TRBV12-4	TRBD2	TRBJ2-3	CASSGTSGGATDTQYF	TGTGCCAGCAGTGGGACTAGCGGGGGGGCCACAGATACGCAGTATTTT
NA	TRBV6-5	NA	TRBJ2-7	CASSYKGGFSYEQYF	TGTGCCAGCAGTTATAAGGGGGGATTCTCCTACGAGCAGTACTTC
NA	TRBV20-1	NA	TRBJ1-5	CSAAQGTGQPQHF	TGCAGTGCTGCTCAGGGGACCGGTCAGCCCCAGCATTTT
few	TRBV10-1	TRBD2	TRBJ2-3	CASSGPSGYTDTQYF	TGCGCCAGCAGTGGTCCTAGCGGATACACAGATACGCAGTATTTT
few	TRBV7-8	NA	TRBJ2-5	CASSSRVGGAETQYF	TGTGCCAGCAGCTCCCGAGTGGGTGGGGCGGAGACCCAGTACTTC
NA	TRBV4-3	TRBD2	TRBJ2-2	CASSQPPLAGDGNGELFF	TGCGCCAGCAGCCAGCCCCCACTAGCGGGAGATGGCAACGGGGAGCTGTTTTTT
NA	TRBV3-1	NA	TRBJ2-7	CASSQDSLVLEQYF	TGTGCCAGCAGCCAAGATAGCCTGGTCCTAGAGCAGTACTTC
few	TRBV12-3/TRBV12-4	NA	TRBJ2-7	CASSLWTGHYEQYF	TGTGCCAGCAGTTTATGGACCGGACACTACGAGCAGTACTTC
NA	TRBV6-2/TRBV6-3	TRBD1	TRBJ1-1	CASSQPGTGAASKAFF	TGTGCCAGCAGCCAGCCCGGGACAGGAGCTGCCTCGAAAGCTTTCTTT
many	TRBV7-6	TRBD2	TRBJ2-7	CASSYGTSGAYEQYF	TGTGCCAGCAGCTATGGGACTAGCGGGGCCTACGAGCAGTACTTC
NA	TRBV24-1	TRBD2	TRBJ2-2	CATSDWRTSGRTNTGELFF	TGTGCCACCAGTGATTGGCGGACTAGCGGGAGGACGAACACCGGGGAGCTGTTTTTT
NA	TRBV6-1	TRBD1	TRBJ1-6	CASSPDRGRSPLHF	TGTGCCAGCAGCCCCGACAGGGGTAGGTCACCCCTCCACTTT
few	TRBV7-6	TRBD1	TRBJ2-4	CASSVGQGGNIQYF	TGTGCCAGCAGCGTCGGACAGGGTGGAAACATTCAGTACTTC
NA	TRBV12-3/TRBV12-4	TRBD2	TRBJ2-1	CASSLPSGGSIYNEQFF	TGTGCCAGCAGTTTACCTAGCGGGGGGTCTATCTACAATGAGCAGTTCTTC
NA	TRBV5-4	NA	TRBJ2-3	CASSLSSDRESRRDTQYF	TGTGCCAGCAGCTTGTCATCGGACCGGGAGAGCCGCAGGGATACGCAGTATTTT
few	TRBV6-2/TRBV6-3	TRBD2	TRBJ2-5	CASNPLAGAQETQYF	TGTGCCAGCAATCCACTAGCGGGGGCTCAAGAGACCCAGTACTTC
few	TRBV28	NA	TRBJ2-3	CASSSSLGTDTQYF	TGTGCCAGCAGTTCCTCCCTTGGCACAGATACGCAGTATTTT
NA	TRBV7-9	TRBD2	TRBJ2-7	CASSPGEGSTIYEQYF	TGTGCCAGCAGCCCTGGGGAGGGCTCTACAATCTACGAGCAGTACTTC
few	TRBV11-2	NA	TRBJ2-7	CASSIGPGGAYEQYF	TGTGCCAGCAGCATAGGCCCAGGGGGGGCCTACGAGCAGTACTTC
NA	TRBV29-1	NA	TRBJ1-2	CSVEYFRANYYGYTF	TGCAGCGTTGAATACTTCAGGGCGAATTACTATGGCTACACCTTC
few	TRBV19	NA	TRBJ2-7	CASSKSATYEQYF	TGTGCCAGTAGTAAGTCGGCAACCTACGAGCAGTACTTC
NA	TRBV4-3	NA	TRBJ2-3	CASSQDRHRADTQYF	TGCGCCAGCAGCCAAGATAGGCACAGGGCAGATACGCAGTATTTT
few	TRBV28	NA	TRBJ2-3	CASRSRDFTDTQYF	TGTGCCAGCAGGAGTAGGGACTTCACAGATACGCAGTATTTT
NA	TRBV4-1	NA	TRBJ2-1	CASSQVTDGHNEQFF	TGCGCCAGCAGCCAAGTCACTGACGGACACAATGAGCAGTTCTTC
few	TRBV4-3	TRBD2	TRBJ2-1	CASSQEALAGIYNEQFF	TGCGCCAGCAGCCAAGAGGCGCTAGCGGGAATCTACAATGAGCAGTTCTTC
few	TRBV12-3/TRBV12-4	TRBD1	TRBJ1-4	CASTARTGGMEKLFF	TGTGCCAGCACCGCCCGGACAGGGGGAATGGAAAAACTGTTTTTT
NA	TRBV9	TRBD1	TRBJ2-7	CASSEGQGAYDEQYF	TGTGCCAGCAGCGAAGGACAGGGGGCTTACGACGAGCAGTACTTC